In its sample, the clone carrying this TCR beta chain was seen many times. In germline, CDR1 is SQVTM, CDR2 ANQGSEA. The CDR3 loop spans 13 amino acids. V shed 4 bases and J 4 bases; nucleotides not matched to a gene: 4. This specimen belongs to a study of T-cell reconstitution after alpha-beta-depleted transplantation in children. The authors prepared the TCRbeta library with unique molecular identifiers. TCRdb re-derived calls from the PCR reads in MiXCR, one entry per CDR3 protein. The sample lists about 200,000 distinct CDR3 sequences; around 5.9% were seen once. The TCR comes from a girl in the first two years of life with combined immunodeficiency, due to receive a stem cell transplant. V is TRBV29-1 and J is TRBJ2-1; 7 bases fit TRBD1. Sequences were derived from PBMCs, sampled before TCRalphabeta/CD19-depleted stem cell transplant. In DNA form, the CDR3 reads TGCAGCGTTGTGGGGACAGCTTACAATGAGCAGTTCTTC. Translated: CSVVGTAYNEQFF.